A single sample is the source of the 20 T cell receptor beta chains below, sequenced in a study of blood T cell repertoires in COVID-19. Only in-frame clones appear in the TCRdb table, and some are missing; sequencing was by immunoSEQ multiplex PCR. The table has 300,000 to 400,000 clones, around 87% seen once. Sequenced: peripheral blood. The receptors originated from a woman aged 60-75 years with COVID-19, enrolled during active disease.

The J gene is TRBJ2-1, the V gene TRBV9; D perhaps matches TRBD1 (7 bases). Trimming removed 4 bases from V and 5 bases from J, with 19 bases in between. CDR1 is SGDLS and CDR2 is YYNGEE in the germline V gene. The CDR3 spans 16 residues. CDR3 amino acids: CASSSTRGDGHNEQFF. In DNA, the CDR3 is TGTGCCAGCAGCTCCACCAGGGGGGATGGACACAATGAGCAGTTCTTC.

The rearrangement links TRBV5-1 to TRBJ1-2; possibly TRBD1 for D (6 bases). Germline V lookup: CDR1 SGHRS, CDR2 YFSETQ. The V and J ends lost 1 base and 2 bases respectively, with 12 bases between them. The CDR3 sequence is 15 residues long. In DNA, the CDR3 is TGCGCCAGCAGCTTGTCTGCAGGGGCGAACTATGGCTACACCTTC. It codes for CASSLSAGANYGYTF.

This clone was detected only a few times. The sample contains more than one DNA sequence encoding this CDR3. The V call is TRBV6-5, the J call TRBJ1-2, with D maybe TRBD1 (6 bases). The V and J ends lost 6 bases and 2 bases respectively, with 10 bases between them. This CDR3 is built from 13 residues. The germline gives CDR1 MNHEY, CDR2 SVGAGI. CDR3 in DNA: TGTGCCAGCAGGCGAGGACAGAACTATGGCTACACCTTC. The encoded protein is CASRRGQNYGYTF.

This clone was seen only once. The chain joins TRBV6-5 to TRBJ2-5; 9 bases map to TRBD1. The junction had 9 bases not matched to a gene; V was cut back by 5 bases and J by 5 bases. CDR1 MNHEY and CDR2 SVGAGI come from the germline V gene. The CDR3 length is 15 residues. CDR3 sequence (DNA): TGTGCCAGCAGTCCACAGGGGGCGCGGGGGGAGACCCAGTACTTC. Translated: CASSPQGARGETQYF.

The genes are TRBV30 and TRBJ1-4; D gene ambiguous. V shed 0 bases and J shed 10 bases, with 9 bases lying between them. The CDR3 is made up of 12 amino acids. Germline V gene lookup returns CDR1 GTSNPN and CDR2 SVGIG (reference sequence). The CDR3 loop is CAWSVRGLKLFF. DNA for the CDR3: TGTGCCTGGAGTGTACGCGGCCTAAAACTGTTTTTT.

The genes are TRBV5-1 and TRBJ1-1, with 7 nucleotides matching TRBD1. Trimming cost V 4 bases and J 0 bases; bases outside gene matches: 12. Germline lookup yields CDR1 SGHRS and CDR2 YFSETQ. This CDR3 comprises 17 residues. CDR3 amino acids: CASSPLDRASLNTEAFF. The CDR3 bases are TGCGCCAGCAGCCCCCTCGACAGGGCCTCGTTGAACACTGAAGCTTTCTTT.

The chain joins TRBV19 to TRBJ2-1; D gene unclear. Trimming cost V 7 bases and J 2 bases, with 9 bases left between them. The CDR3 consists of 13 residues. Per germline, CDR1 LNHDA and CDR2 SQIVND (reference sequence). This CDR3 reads CASKREAYNEQFF. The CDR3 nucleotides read TGTGCCAGTAAAAGAGAGGCCTACAATGAGCAGTTCTTC.

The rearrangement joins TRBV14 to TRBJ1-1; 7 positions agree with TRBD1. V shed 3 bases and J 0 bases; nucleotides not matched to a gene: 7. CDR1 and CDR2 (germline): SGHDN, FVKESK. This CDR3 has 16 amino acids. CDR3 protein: CASSQGNRGLNTEAFF. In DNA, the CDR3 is TGTGCCAGCAGCCAGGGAAACAGGGGTCTGAACACTGAAGCTTTCTTT.

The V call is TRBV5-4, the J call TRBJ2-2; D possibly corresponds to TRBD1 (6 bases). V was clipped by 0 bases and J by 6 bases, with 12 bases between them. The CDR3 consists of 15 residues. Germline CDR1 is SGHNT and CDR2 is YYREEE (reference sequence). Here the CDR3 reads CASSLGGGRAGELFF. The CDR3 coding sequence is TGTGCCAGCAGCTTGGGAGGGGGTAGGGCCGGGGAGCTGTTTTTT.

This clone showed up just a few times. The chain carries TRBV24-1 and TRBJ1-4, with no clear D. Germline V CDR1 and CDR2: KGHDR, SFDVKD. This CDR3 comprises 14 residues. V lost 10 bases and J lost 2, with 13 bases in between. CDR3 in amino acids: CATSSTGTNEKLFF. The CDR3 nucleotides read TGTGCCACAAGCTCAACGGGGACTAATGAAAAACTGTTTTTT.

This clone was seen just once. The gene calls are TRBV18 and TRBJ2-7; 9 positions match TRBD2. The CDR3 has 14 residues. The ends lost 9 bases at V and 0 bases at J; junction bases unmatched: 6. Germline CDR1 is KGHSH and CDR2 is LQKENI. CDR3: CASRGSGSSYEQYF. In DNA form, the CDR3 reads TGTGCCAGTCGCGGTAGCGGGAGCTCCTACGAGCAGTACTTC.

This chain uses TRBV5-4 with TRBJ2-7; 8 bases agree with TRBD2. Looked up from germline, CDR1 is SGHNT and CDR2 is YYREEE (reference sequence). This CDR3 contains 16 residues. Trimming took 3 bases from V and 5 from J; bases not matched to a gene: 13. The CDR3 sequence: CASSSGGGGSGHEQYF. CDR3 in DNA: TGTGCCAGCAGCTCCGGGGGGGGTGGTTCGGGCCACGAGCAGTACTTC.

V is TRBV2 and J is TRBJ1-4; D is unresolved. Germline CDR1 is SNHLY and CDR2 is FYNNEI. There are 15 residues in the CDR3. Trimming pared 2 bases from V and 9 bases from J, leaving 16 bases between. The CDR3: CASSESSRSYQKLFF. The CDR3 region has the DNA TGTGCCAGCAGTGAAAGCTCTCGGTCGTACCAAAAACTGTTTTTT.

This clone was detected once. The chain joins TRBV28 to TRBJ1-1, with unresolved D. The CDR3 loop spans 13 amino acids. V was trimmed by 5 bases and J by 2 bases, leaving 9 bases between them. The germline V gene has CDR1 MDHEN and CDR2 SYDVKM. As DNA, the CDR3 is TGTGCCAGCAGTCCGCCAGGTAACACTGAAGCTTTCTTT. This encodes CASSPPGNTEAFF.

For the CDR3, the DNA is TGTGCCAGCAGTTACGAGCGAGCGGGGGAGCAAGAGACCCAGTACTTC. Protein sequence: CASSYERAGEQETQYF. The V and J genes are TRBV6-5 and TRBJ2-5; TRBD2 agrees at 8 bases. Germline V CDR1 and CDR2: MNHEY, SVGAGI. The CDR3 extends over 16 amino acids. The ends lost 2 bases at V and 2 bases at J; junction bases unmatched: 7.

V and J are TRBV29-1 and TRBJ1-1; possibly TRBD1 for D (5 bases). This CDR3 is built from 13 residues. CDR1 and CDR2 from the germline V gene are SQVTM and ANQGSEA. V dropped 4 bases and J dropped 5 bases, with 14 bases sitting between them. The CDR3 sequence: CSVVWGTGTEAFF. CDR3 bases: TGCAGCGTTGTGTGGGGAACAGGTACTGAAGCTTTCTTT. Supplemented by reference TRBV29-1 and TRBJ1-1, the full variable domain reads SAVISQKPSRDICQRGTSLTIQCQVDSQVTMMFWYRQQPGQSLTLIATANQGSEATYESGFVIDKFPISRPNLTFSTLTVSNMSPEDSSIYLCSVVWGTGTEAFFGQGTRLTVV.

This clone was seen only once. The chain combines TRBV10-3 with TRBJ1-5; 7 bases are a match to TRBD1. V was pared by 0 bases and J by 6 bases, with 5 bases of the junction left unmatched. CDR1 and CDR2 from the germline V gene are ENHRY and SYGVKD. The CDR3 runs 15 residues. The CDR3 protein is CAISESGTAIQPQHF. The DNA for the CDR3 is TGTGCCATCAGTGAGTCGGGGACAGCAATTCAGCCCCAGCATTTT.

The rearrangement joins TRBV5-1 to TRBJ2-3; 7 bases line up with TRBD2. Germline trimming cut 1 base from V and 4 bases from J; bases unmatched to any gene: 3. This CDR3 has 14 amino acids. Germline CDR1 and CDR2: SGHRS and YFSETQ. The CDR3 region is CASSLIAGADTQYF. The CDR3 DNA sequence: TGCGCCAGCAGCTTGATTGCGGGGGCAGATACGCAGTATTTT. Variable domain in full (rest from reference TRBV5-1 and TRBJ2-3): KAGVTQTPRYLIKTRGQQVTLSCSPISGHRSVSWYQQTPGQGLQFLFEYFSETQRNKGNFPGRFSGRQFSNSRSEMNVSTLELGDSALYLCASSLIAGADTQYFGPGTRLTVL.

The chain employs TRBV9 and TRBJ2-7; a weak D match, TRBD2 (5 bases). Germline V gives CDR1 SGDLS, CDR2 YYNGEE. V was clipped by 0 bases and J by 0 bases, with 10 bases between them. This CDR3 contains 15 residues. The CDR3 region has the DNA TGTGCCAGCAGCGTAGGGAGGATGAGCTCCTACGAGCAGTACTTC. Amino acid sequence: CASSVGRMSSYEQYF.

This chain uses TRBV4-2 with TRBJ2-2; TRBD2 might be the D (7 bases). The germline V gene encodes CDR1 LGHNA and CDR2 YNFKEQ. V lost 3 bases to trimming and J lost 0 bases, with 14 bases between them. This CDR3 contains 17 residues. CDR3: CASSHGGAVPNTGELFF. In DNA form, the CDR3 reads TGTGCCAGCAGCCATGGGGGGGCAGTTCCGAACACCGGGGAGCTGTTTTTT.